What follows are 8 T cell receptor beta chains derived from one specimen sequenced in a study of T cells in Graves' hyperthyroidism and ophthalmopathy. It was RNA transcripts that yielded the amplified TCR beta CDR3 regions. The TCR CDR3 was amplified in a first-round RT-PCR using the HTBI primer set. From the multiplex PCR reads, TCRdb called clonotypes with MiXCR, one entry per CDR3 protein. The sample includes about 210,000 distinct CDR3 sequences, roughly 17% of them seen just once. Sequencing was performed on blood. These receptors were collected from a man aged 45-60 years with Graves' hyperthyroidism.

This clonotype was picked up many times. The V call is TRBV28, the J call TRBJ2-7, with a possible D match to TRBD1 (6 bases). The germline V and J ends were trimmed by 6 bases and 1 base, with 16 bases remaining between them. The CDR3 is 15 amino acids. Looked up from germline, CDR1 is MDHEN and CDR2 is SYDVKM. The DNA for the CDR3 is TGTGCCAGCAGGAGACAGGCCCAGACTTCCTACGAGCAGTACTTC. As protein: CASRRQAQTSYEQYF. Looking up the rest from reference TRBV28 and TRBJ2-7 gives the full variable domain: DVKVTQSSRYLVKRTGEKVFLECVQDMDHENMFWYRQDPGLGLRLIYFSYDVKMKEKGDIPEGYSVSREKKERFSLILESASTNQTSMYLCASRRQAQTSYEQYFGPGTRLTVT.

This clonotype has more than one count but fewer than ten. The chain has TRBV20-1 and TRBJ1-6, with a possible D match to TRBD1 (6 bases). V was pared by 5 bases and J by 5 bases, with 19 bases between. This CDR3 region has 16 residues. CDR1 DFQATT and CDR2 SNEGSKA come from the germline V gene (reference sequence). The CDR3 is CSALVGAFLDNSPLHF. CDR3 nucleotide sequence: TGCAGTGCTTTGGTGGGGGCTTTCCTAGATAATTCACCCCTCCACTTT.

This clonotype was seen many times. The chain carries TRBV11-3 and TRBJ2-1, with 8 positions matching TRBD2. The V gene end was trimmed by 2 bases and the J gene end by 8 bases; junction bases not matched to a gene: 8. CDR1 is SGHNT and CDR2 is YENEEA in the germline V gene. CDR3 length: 15 amino acids. CDR3 amino acids: CASSLMIAGFHEQFF. The CDR3 DNA sequence: TGTGCCAGCAGCTTAATGATAGCGGGATTCCATGAGCAGTTCTTC.

Ten or more counts support this clonotype. The CDR3 nucleotides are TGTGCCAGCAGCTTCCCAACAGATACGCAGTATTTT. Protein: CASSFPTDTQYF. The chain recombines TRBV11-2 with TRBJ2-3, with D hard to call. Germline CDR1 and CDR2: SGHAT and FQNNGV. Trimming cost V 3 bases and J 3 bases, with 4 bases left between them. The CDR3 contains 12 residues.

The sample holds a few counts of this clonotype. The chain is built from TRBV12-3 or TRBV12-4 and TRBJ2-4, with D perhaps TRBD2 (5 bases). This CDR3 has 16 residues. The V end was cut by 6 bases, the J end by 0 bases, with 15 bases between. The CDR3 protein is CASRFSANGAKNIQYF. The CDR3 coding sequence is TGTGCCAGCAGATTTAGCGCCAACGGAGCCAAAAACATTCAGTACTTC.

In this sample, this clonotype turned up many times. The chain carries TRBV5-5 and TRBJ1-1; no clear D gene. V was pared by 2 bases and J by 5 bases, with 10 bases between. In germline, CDR1 is SGHKS, CDR2 YYEKEE (reference sequence). The CDR3 runs to 13 residues. CDR3 region: CASSFGKVTEAFF. CDR3 in DNA: TGTGCCAGCAGCTTCGGGAAGGTGACTGAAGCTTTCTTT.

The gene calls are TRBV6-2 or TRBV6-3 and TRBJ2-5; D remains unclear. CDR3 size: 14 residues. Germline CDR1 is MNHEY and CDR2 is SVGEGT. Trimming removed 5 bases from V and 1 base from J, with 11 bases in between. Here the CDR3 DNA reads TGTGCCAGCAGTCTTGCAAGAATCCAAGAGACCCAGTACTTC. It specifies CASSLARIQETQYF.

The chain carries TRBV29-1 and TRBJ2-7; D is possibly TRBD1 or TRBD2 (5 bases each). Trimming took off 6 bases at V and 1 base at J, with 13 bases between the two ends. The CDR3 spans 13 residues. Germline V gives CDR1 SQVTM, CDR2 ANQGSEA. The CDR3 DNA reads TGCAGCGTCCCGGGACGCTCATCCTACGAGCAGTACTTC. Amino acids: CSVPGRSSYEQYF.